The rows below give T cell receptor beta chains drawn from one sample of a study of blood T cell repertoires in COVID-19. Repertoires were generated with immunoSEQ multiplex PCR, while TCRdb's copy carries only in-frame clones and drops some. The sample lists roughly 300,000 clones; 80% to 90% were seen once. Sequenced material: peripheral blood. These receptors were collected from a man aged 18 to 35 who had recovered from COVID-19. Both conserved end residues are trimmed from each CDR3. The order of the fields is CDR3 length, J gene, V gene, CDR3 protein.

CDR3 length: 13
J gene: TRBJ2-7
V gene: TRBV6-5
CDR3 protein: ASRTQGAPPYEQY

CDR3 length: 13
J gene: TRBJ1-5
V gene: TRBV19
CDR3 protein: ASRDRPERRQPQH

CDR3 length: 13
J gene: TRBJ1-1
V gene: TRBV9
CDR3 protein: ASSQPPRGDTEAF

CDR3 length: 13
J gene: TRBJ2-1
V gene: TRBV7-6
CDR3 protein: ASSVYSSSYNEQF

CDR3 length: 11
J gene: TRBJ2-5
V gene: TRBV29-1
CDR3 protein: SVVTGGAETQY

CDR3 length: 15
J gene: TRBJ2-1
V gene: TRBV29-1
CDR3 protein: SVEIAWVAGALNEQF

CDR3 length: 11
J gene: TRBJ2-7
V gene: TRBV5-1
CDR3 protein: ASSTSDKYEQY

CDR3 length: 15
J gene: TRBJ1-3
V gene: TRBV18
CDR3 protein: ASSPPAGGTSGNTIY

CDR3 length: 11
J gene: TRBJ1-1
V gene: TRBV29-1
CDR3 protein: SVGGRFNTEAF

CDR3 length: 11
J gene: TRBJ1-5
V gene: TRBV20-1
CDR3 protein: SASISPNQPQH

CDR3 length: 12
J gene: TRBJ2-1
V gene: TRBV6-6
CDR3 protein: ASTDLRGTEEQF

CDR3 length: 13
J gene: TRBJ1-4
V gene: TRBV4-1
CDR3 protein: ASSSQGSTNEKLF

CDR3 length: 9
J gene: TRBJ2-1
V gene: TRBV6-1
CDR3 protein: ASSERDWQF

CDR3 length: 13
J gene: TRBJ1-4
V gene: TRBV2
CDR3 protein: ASSESAATNEKLF

CDR3 length: 13
J gene: TRBJ1-5
V gene: TRBV9
CDR3 protein: ASSASPGGEQPQH

CDR3 length: 13
J gene: TRBJ2-7
V gene: TRBV5-1
CDR3 protein: ASQPGTGSSYEQY

CDR3 length: 12
J gene: TRBJ2-7
V gene: TRBV6-5
CDR3 protein: AAKMGTGDYEQY

CDR3 length: 14
J gene: TRBJ2-3
V gene: TRBV6-5
CDR3 protein: ASSYDIESFTDTQY

CDR3 length: 15
J gene: TRBJ1-5
V gene: TRBV19
CDR3 protein: ASSAGQGDYSNQPQH

CDR3 length: 11
J gene: TRBJ1-1
V gene: TRBV27
CDR3 protein: ASTLTGGNEAF

CDR3 length: 12
J gene: TRBJ1-1
V gene: TRBV30
CDR3 protein: AWATGVGNTEAF

CDR3 length: 12
J gene: TRBJ2-5
V gene: TRBV9
CDR3 protein: ASSVGGTVETQY

CDR3 length: 13
J gene: TRBJ2-3
V gene: TRBV5-4
CDR3 protein: ASSFGTSGRTGQY

CDR3 length: 11
J gene: TRBJ1-2
V gene: TRBV2
CDR3 protein: ATKQGVAYGYT

CDR3 length: 10
J gene: TRBJ2-3
V gene: TRBV28
CDR3 protein: ASSLRGRAQY